This section outlines one T cell receptor (beta chain) sequence together with its context. As yet, its antigen is unknown. The sample comes from a study of identical twins. Regarding the study as a whole: Insertion counts were lower in abundant cord blood beta clonotypes, a trend that memory repertoires did not show. Twin pairs' shared out-of-frame alpha sequences were enriched in low generation probability. Twins shared beta out-of-frame sequences in excess, but this excess was weaker.

Through template switching, a universal primer site was introduced, and the cDNA contained unique molecular identifiers. Using its own MiXCR run on the 5' RACE reads, TCRdb lists one record per CDR3 protein. The sample has around 1.7 million distinct CDR3 sequences, around 33% seen once. Germline CDR1 MDHEN, CDR2 SYDVKM. This CDR3 comprises 11 residues. This TCR was sampled from a newborn girl in good health. Sequencing was performed on cord blood. This chain joins TRBV28 and TRBJ2-5; unclear D gene. The last part of the DNA fits TRBJ2-7 better; the J call may be wrong. CDR3 nucleotides: TGTGCCAGCAGGGACGTATCCGAGCAGTACTTC. Encoded protein: CASRDVSEQYF.